This TCR beta chain was sequenced during a study of Ad26.COV2.S vaccination and SARS-CoV-2 variants. Whole-study context: Ad26.COV2.S, an intramuscular injection, was given once or twice 56 days apart. Study-wide results and limits: Higher spike-specific TCR breadth was found in vaccine recipients than in placebo recipients. Substantial breadth was reportedly displayed by spike-specific CD8+ and CD4+ T cell responses after vaccination.

Treatment denoted: 19 received Ad26.COV2.S at low or high dose, single or two shots; about 5 received placebo; per-sample allocation not given. Day 63 after the first vaccine or placebo injection was the time point for sampling. Immunization relied on an Ad26 vector, which expressed Wuhan-strain SARS-CoV-2 spike. A remark on this clone: As yet, its antigen is unknown.

Clones were sequenced by immunoSEQ multiplex PCR, and TCRdb holds only the in-frame ones, with some missing. This sample has roughly 420,000 clones, with approximately 89% found just once. The CDR3 length is 15 residues. The germline V gene has CDR1 SGHRS and CDR2 YFSETQ. V was cut by 3 bases and J by 4 bases, with 14 bases left in between. This TCR derives from a person between 18 and 60 years old who received the Ad26.COV2.S COVID-19 vaccine or a placebo. The material was peripheral blood, obtained in a trial of Ad26.COV2.S vaccine versus placebo. V usage is TRBV5-1 and J usage is TRBJ1-5, with a tentative D call TRBD1 (5 bases). The CDR3, as DNA: TGCGCCAGCAGCTGGACCGCGGGGGGGAATCAGCCCCAGCATTTT. It encodes CASSWTAGGNQPQHF.